The 30 T cell receptor beta chains presented below share a single source sample, sequenced in a study of cytomegalovirus exposure and HLA in healthy donors. A multiplex PCR was run with 60 Vbeta primers and 13 Jbeta primers. The repertoire was sequenced with immunoSEQ multiplex PCR; TCRdb's copy has only in-frame clones and lacks some. The sample consists of around 130,000 clones, 60% to 80% of them appearing once. The specimen was PBMCs. The receptors stem from a woman in her thirties in good health and CMV-seronegative.

This clone came up once. This chain joins TRBV11-2 and TRBJ1-1; D may be TRBD1 (6 bases). This CDR3 has 14 residues. CDR1 SGHAT and CDR2 FQNNGV come from the germline V gene. V dropped 5 bases and J dropped 10 bases, with 20 bases sitting between them. CDR3 loop: CASSRGTSLGAAFF. The DNA for the CDR3 is TGTGCCAGCAGCCGAGGGACATCTCTTGGGGCAGCTTTCTTT.

This clone has a handful of counts. V is TRBV10-3 and J is TRBJ2-5, with 8 bases fitting TRBD2. Per germline, CDR1 ENHRY and CDR2 SYGVKD. The CDR3 has 14 residues. The V gene end was trimmed by 8 bases and the J gene end by 1 base; junction bases not matched to a gene: 6. The CDR3 region is CAIGRGRRQETQYF. CDR3 nucleotides: TGTGCCATCGGACGCGGGAGGCGCCAAGAGACCCAGTACTTC.

CDR3 residues: CASSPRQDNTEAFF. CDR3 DNA: TGTGCCAGCAGCCCCCGCCAGGATAACACTGAAGCTTTCTTT. The chain is built from TRBV5-4 and TRBJ1-1; D is uncertain. The V and J ends lost 4 bases and 2 bases respectively, with 12 bases between them. Germline-derived CDR1 and CDR2 are SGHNT and YYREEE (reference sequence). The length of the CDR3 is 14 residues.

This clone was seen a few times. The V call is TRBV9, the J call TRBJ2-1, with 9 bases aligning to TRBD1. There are 15 residues in the CDR3. Germline lookup yields CDR1 SGDLS and CDR2 YYNGEE. V shed 3 bases, J shed 9 bases, and the junction held 10 bases outside the gene matches. The CDR3 reads CASSARDRAFSEQFF. The DNA for the CDR3 is TGTGCCAGCAGCGCCCGGGACAGGGCTTTCAGTGAGCAGTTCTTC.

The chain employs TRBV27 and TRBJ2-5; D unclear. Germline-derived CDR1 and CDR2 are MNHEY and SMNVEV (reference sequence). The CDR3 is 12 amino acids. Between the trimmed V and J ends, which lost 6 bases and 0 bases, there was a span of 5 bases. The CDR3 is CASSRYQETQYF. The CDR3 DNA reads as TGTGCCAGCAGCCGGTACCAAGAGACCCAGTACTTC.

The rearrangement uses TRBV28 and TRBJ1-5; a weak D match, TRBD1 (5 bases). V gave up 9 bases and J gave up 5 bases, with 20 bases separating them. Germline V gene lookup returns CDR1 MDHEN and CDR2 SYDVKM. This CDR3 has 15 amino acids. The CDR3 protein is CASQGRWGRDQPQHF. In DNA, the CDR3 is TGTGCCAGTCAGGGCAGGTGGGGCCGTGATCAGCCCCAGCATTTT.

A few counts support this clone. The genes are TRBV7-3 and TRBJ1-1; 9 nucleotides agree with TRBD1. This CDR3 comprises 15 residues. The germline CDR1 and CDR2 sequences are SGHTA and FQGTGA. V was pared by 5 bases and J by 4 bases, with 8 bases of the junction left unmatched. The CDR3 nucleotides are TGTGCCAGCAGCCCCCAGGACAGGGGAGTCACTGAAGCTTTCTTT. It specifies CASSPQDRGVTEAFF.

V usage is TRBV19 and J usage is TRBJ2-1; TRBD2 aligns across 11 bases. J lost 6 bases, V lost 2 bases, and 6 bases had no gene match. CDR3 length: 16 residues. The germline CDR1 and CDR2 sequences are LNHDA and SQIVND (reference sequence). CDR3 nucleotide sequence: TGTGCCAGTAGTATACTTAGCGGGGGGGCCGGCAATGAGCAGTTCTTC. It specifies CASSILSGGAGNEQFF.

The V gene is TRBV7-9, the J gene TRBJ1-1; D might be TRBD1 (5 bases). Trimming shortened V by 1 base and J by 2 bases, and 8 bases separated the two germline ends. The CDR3 is made up of 14 amino acids. Per the germline V gene, CDR1 is SEHNR and CDR2 is FQNEAQ (reference sequence). CDR3 amino acids: CASSLVQGNTEAFF. CDR3 sequence (DNA): TGTGCCAGCAGCTTAGTCCAGGGAAACACTGAAGCTTTCTTT.

This clone appeared a single time. The V call is TRBV18, the J call TRBJ2-1; tentative D call: TRBD2 (6 bases). Trimming removed 3 bases at V and 7 bases at J, with 16 bases between. This CDR3 has 15 residues. The V gene's germline CDR1 is KGHSH and CDR2 LQKENI. CDR3: CASSPPGSRNNEQFF. Here the CDR3 DNA reads TGTGCCAGCTCACCTCCCGGGAGCAGGAATAATGAGCAGTTCTTC.

The table lists this clone with a few counts. This chain connects TRBV9 to TRBJ2-7; 12 positions agree with TRBD2. V gave up 3 bases and J gave up 6 bases; unmatched junction bases: 7. Germline-derived CDR1 and CDR2 are SGDLS and YYNGEE. This CDR3 is built from 15 residues. DNA for the CDR3: TGTGCCAGCAGCGGACTAGCGGGAGCTCTAAGCGAGCAGTACTTC. Translated: CASSGLAGALSEQYF.

The chain couples TRBV28 to TRBJ1-6, with 7 bases aligning to TRBD1. Per the germline V gene, CDR1 is MDHEN and CDR2 is SYDVKM. This CDR3 comprises 15 residues. With 5 bases clipped from V and 6 bases from J, the junction kept 7 bases outside the gene matches. DNA of the CDR3: TGTGCCAGCAGTGACAAGGACAGGATTAATTCACCCCTCCACTTT. It yields the protein CASSDKDRINSPLHF.

In its sample, this clone was seen a few times. The CDR3 sequence is CSVEEDSGELFF. The CDR3 region has the DNA TGCAGCGTTGAGGAGGACAGCGGGGAGCTGTTTTTT. The chain uses TRBV29-1 and TRBJ2-2; TRBD1 is a possible D gene (6 bases). The germline V gene has CDR1 SQVTM and CDR2 ANQGSEA. With 3 bases removed from V and 7 bases from J, the gap between germline ends came to 9 bases. The CDR3 has 12 residues.

A few counts support this clone. This chain links TRBV7-9 with TRBJ2-5; 9 bases fit TRBD1. The germline CDR1 and CDR2 sequences are SEHNR and FQNEAQ (reference sequence). V dropped 5 bases and J dropped 7; count of bases not matched to a gene: 5. The CDR3 spans 13 residues. The CDR3 bases are TGTGCCAGCAGCCGGGACAGGGAGTTGACCCAGTACTTC. Protein product: CASSRDRELTQYF. The variable domain in full, completed from reference TRBV7-9 and TRBJ2-5, reads DTGVSQNPRHKITKRGQNVTFRCDPISEHNRLYWYRQTLGQGPEFLTYFQNEAQLEKSRLLSDRFSAERPKGSFSTLEIQRTEQGDSAMYLCASSRDRELTQYFGPGTRLLVL.

The rearrangement joins TRBV9 to TRBJ2-2, with TRBD2 matching over 14 bases. V shed 2 bases and J 5 bases; nucleotides not matched to a gene: 2. Germline CDR1 SGDLS, CDR2 YYNGEE. The CDR3 is made up of 16 amino acids. The CDR3, as DNA: TGTGCCAGCAGCGTTCGACTAGCGGGGGGGACCGGGGAGCTGTTTTTT. It is translated as CASSVRLAGGTGELFF.

The rearrangement joins TRBV4-2 to TRBJ1-1; 8 nucleotides align to TRBD1. Per the germline V gene, CDR1 is LGHNA and CDR2 is YNFKEQ. With V trimmed by 4 bases and J by 1 base, 11 bases remained unmatched. This CDR3 contains 17 residues. The CDR3 sequence is CASSPRALGTGNTEAFF. The DNA for the CDR3 is TGTGCCAGCAGCCCCCGGGCCTTGGGGACAGGGAACACTGAAGCTTTCTTT.

The chain couples TRBV19 to TRBJ2-1; D may be TRBD2 (6 bases). Trimming took 4 bases from V and 2 from J, leaving 9 bases between them. Germline CDR1 LNHDA, CDR2 SQIVND (reference sequence). The CDR3 has 14 amino acids. This CDR3 is CASSNTGAYNEQFF. The DNA of the CDR3 is TGTGCCAGTAGTAACACGGGGGCCTACAATGAGCAGTTCTTC.

This chain connects TRBV28 to TRBJ2-7, with 8 bases identical to TRBD2. Unmatched junction bases numbered 11, after V lost 5 bases and J lost 2 bases. CDR1 and CDR2 from the germline V gene are MDHEN and SYDVKM. The length of the CDR3 is 16 residues. CDR3 sequence (DNA): TGTGCCAGCAGTGGGGTGGGATTAGCGGGACCCTACGAGCAGTACTTC. This gives the protein CASSGVGLAGPYEQYF.

This clone was picked up a small number of times. The rearrangement links TRBV5-1 to TRBJ2-1; 10 bases are shared with TRBD2. Trimming removed 4 bases from V and 5 bases from J; junction bases left unmatched: 9. The CDR3 consists of 16 residues. Germline CDR1 reads SGHRS; CDR2 reads YFSETQ. The CDR3: CASSPVAGGTDNEQFF. DNA of the CDR3: TGCGCCAGCAGCCCCGTAGCGGGGGGCACCGACAATGAGCAGTTCTTC.

The chain uses TRBV7-8 and TRBJ2-7, with 10 bases fitting TRBD2. CDR1 is SGHVS, CDR2 FQNEAQ, per germline. The ends lost 4 bases at V and 8 bases at J; junction bases unmatched: 17. The CDR3 has 17 residues. The CDR3 DNA is TGTGCCAGCAGCTCTCTTCCTGGGGGGGGAGCGGGAGGGAAGCAGTACTTC. Translated, it gives CASSSLPGGGAGGKQYF. The complete variable domain, with remaining parts taken from reference TRBV7-8 and TRBJ2-7, reads GAGVSQSPRYKVAKRGQDVALRCDPISGHVSLFWYQQALGQGPEFLTYFQNEAQLDKSGLPSDRFFAERPEGSVSTLKIQRTQQEDSAVYLCASSSLPGGGAGGKQYFGPGTRLTVT.

The chain links TRBV5-6 to TRBJ1-2; D gene uncertain. This CDR3 has 13 residues. Germline V CDR1 and CDR2: SGHDT, YYEEEE. V gave up 0 bases and J gave up 8 bases, with 11 bases separating them. CDR3 protein: CASSLARNRGYTF. DNA of the CDR3: TGTGCCAGCAGCTTGGCCAGGAACCGCGGCTACACCTTC.

CDR3 DNA sequence: TGTGCCAGCAGCCCAATCAATAGGGCTAGCGGACTTCCCTACGAGCAGTACTTC. Protein sequence: CASSPINRASGLPYEQYF. The rearrangement uses TRBV11-2 and TRBJ2-7; 7 nucleotides agree with TRBD2. The CDR3 is made up of 18 amino acids. Germline CDR1 and CDR2: SGHAT and FQNNGV. Trimming took 5 bases from V and 2 from J; bases not matched to a gene: 18.

This rearrangement joins TRBV27 to TRBJ2-7; D might be TRBD2 (9 bases). Germline lookup yields CDR1 MNHEY and CDR2 SMNVEV (reference sequence). The CDR3 spans 20 residues. The V gene lost 6 bases and the J gene lost 2 bases, with 32 bases spanning the gap. CDR3 amino acids: CASRDDRGGGSGRRAYEQYF. DNA for the CDR3: TGTGCCAGCAGAGACGACAGGGGCGGGGGTAGCGGGAGAAGAGCCTACGAGCAGTACTTC.

CDR3 sequence: CASSLPSGHNEQFF. As DNA, the CDR3 is TGCGCCAGCAGCTTGCCTAGCGGTCACAATGAGCAGTTCTTC. The V call is TRBV5-1, the J call TRBJ2-1; 7 positions match TRBD2. The CDR3 extends over 14 amino acids. With 1 base clipped from V and 5 bases from J, the junction kept 3 bases outside the gene matches. Germline V lookup: CDR1 SGHRS, CDR2 YFSETQ.

This clone was picked up a small number of times. The CDR3 DNA reads as TGTGCCAGCAGCCTAACCGGGACAGGGTTGAGGTTCCAGCCCCAGCATTTT. It codes for CASSLTGTGLRFQPQHF. V is TRBV4-2 and J is TRBJ1-5; the match to TRBD1 covers 9 bases. V gave up 4 bases and J gave up 7 bases; unmatched junction bases: 14. Germline lookup yields CDR1 LGHNA and CDR2 YNFKEQ. The CDR3 is 17 residues long.

The chain uses TRBV28 and TRBJ1-3; 8 nucleotides agree with TRBD1. The V and J ends lost 6 bases and 0 bases, in that order; junction bases with no gene match: 7. This CDR3 region has 16 residues. The germline V gene has CDR1 MDHEN and CDR2 SYDVKM. CDR3 coding DNA: TGTGCCAGCAGCCCAGGCGGGACAGGCTCTGGAAACACCATATATTTT. The encoded protein is CASSPGGTGSGNTIYF.

The rearrangement joins TRBV6-1 to TRBJ2-2, with 8 bases matching TRBD2. Germline loops: CDR1 MNHNS, CDR2 SASEGT. Trimming cost V 11 bases and J 6 bases; bases outside gene matches: 11. CDR3 length equals 14 residues. The DNA of the CDR3 is TGTGCCGGCTCCGGGACTAGTTTTGCCGGGGAGCTGTTTTTT. Translating it yields CAGSGTSFAGELFF.

The chain carries TRBV9 and TRBJ1-3; D unresolved. Germline values: CDR1 SGDLS, CDR2 YYNGEE. V gave up 3 bases and J gave up 2 bases, with 9 bases separating them. The CDR3 contains 14 residues. This CDR3 is CASSGGFPGNTIYF. The CDR3 nucleotides read TGTGCCAGCAGCGGAGGGTTTCCTGGAAACACCATATATTTT. Full variable domain (missing parts from reference TRBV9 and TRBJ1-3): DSGVTQTPKHLITATGQRVTLRCSPRSGDLSVYWYQQSLDQGLQFLIQYYNGEERAKGNILERFSAQQFPDLHSELNLSSLELGDSALYFCASSGGFPGNTIYFGEGSWLTVV.

The chain joins TRBV19 to TRBJ1-6; TRBD1 agrees at 8 bases. In germline, CDR1 is LNHDA, CDR2 SQIVND (reference sequence). The V segment lost 5 bases and the J segment 7 bases; nucleotides outside the gene matches: 7. The CDR3 runs to 15 residues. The chain's CDR3 is CASSWTGTINSPLHF. CDR3 DNA sequence: TGTGCCAGTAGTTGGACAGGGACTATAAATTCACCCCTCCACTTT.

The gene calls are TRBV5-1 and TRBJ2-5; 9 bases are a match to TRBD2. Germline V lookup: CDR1 SGHRS, CDR2 YFSETQ. This CDR3 region has 15 residues. The V segment lost 4 bases and the J segment 6 bases; nucleotides outside the gene matches: 10. The chain's CDR3 is CASSPDGLATKTQYF. The CDR3, as DNA: TGCGCCAGCAGCCCGGATGGACTAGCGACGAAGACCCAGTACTTC.